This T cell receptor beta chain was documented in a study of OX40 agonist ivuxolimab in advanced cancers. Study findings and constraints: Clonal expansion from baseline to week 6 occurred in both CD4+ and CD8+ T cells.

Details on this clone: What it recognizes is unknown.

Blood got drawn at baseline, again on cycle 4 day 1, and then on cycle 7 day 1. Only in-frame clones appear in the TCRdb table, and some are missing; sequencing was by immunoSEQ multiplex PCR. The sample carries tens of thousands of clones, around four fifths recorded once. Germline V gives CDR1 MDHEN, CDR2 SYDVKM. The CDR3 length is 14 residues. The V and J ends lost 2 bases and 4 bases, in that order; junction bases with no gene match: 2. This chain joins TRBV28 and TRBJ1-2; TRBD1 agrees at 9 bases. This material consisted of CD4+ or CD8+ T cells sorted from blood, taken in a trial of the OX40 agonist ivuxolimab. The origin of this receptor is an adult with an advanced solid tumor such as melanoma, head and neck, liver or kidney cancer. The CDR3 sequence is CASSLTGGAYGYTF. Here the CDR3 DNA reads TGTGCCAGCAGTTTAACAGGGGGCGCCTATGGCTACACCTTC.